The 2 T cell receptor beta chains reported below all come from one sample, sequenced in a study of identical twins. TCRdb called the 5' RACE reads again in MiXCR, with one record for every CDR3 protein. The repertoire has more than 1.5 million distinct CDR3 sequences, about 31% of them found once; the top ten carry 0.25% to 0.3%. Sequencing used cord blood. The source is a newborn girl in good health.

There are a few counts of this clonotype. This chain connects TRBV7-9 to TRBJ2-1; 13 bases map to TRBD2. Germline loops: CDR1 SEHNR, CDR2 FQNEAQ (reference sequence). The V segment lost 3 bases and the J segment 9 bases; nucleotides outside the gene matches: 11. The CDR3 is 17 residues long. CDR3 residues: CASSLSAWTSGRVEQFF. CDR3 DNA: TGTGCCAGCAGCTTGAGTGCCTGGACTAGCGGGAGAGTTGAGCAGTTCTTC.

This chain connects TRBV10-2 to TRBJ2-7; no clear D gene. Germline V gene data show CDR1 as WSHSY and CDR2 as SAAADI. Trimming removed 0 bases from V and 3 bases from J, with 6 bases in between. This CDR3 comprises 13 residues. CDR3 amino acids: CASSESVHYEQYF. CDR3 DNA sequence: TGCGCCAGCAGTGAGTCGGTCCACTACGAGCAGTACTTC.